This T cell receptor beta chain stems from a study of blood T cell repertoires in COVID-19. In the study overall: From T cells, B-cell-depleted T cells, or PBMCs came the material, which was cDNA or gDNA.

Authors' data handling: It was from reference gene primer amplification that nucleated cell counts were estimated. Assay: immunoSEQ multiplex PCR; the TCRdb copy retains only in-frame clones and omits some. D and trimming were read from the DNA, whereas the V and J calls and clone size are those reported in that table. The profile shows fewer than 60,000 clones, over 85% of them singletons. Trimming removed 4 bases at V and 6 bases at J, with 10 bases between. Germline CDR1 is LNHDA and CDR2 is SQIVND (reference sequence). The CDR3 covers 14 residues. The sequenced sample was peripheral blood. The chain is built from TRBV19 and TRBJ1-6, with D tentatively TRBD1 (5 bases). This clonotype was obtained from a man aged 80 or over with active or convalescent COVID-19. Here the CDR3 reads CASSNFQGNSPLHF. Here the CDR3 DNA reads TGTGCCAGTAGTAACTTCCAGGGTAATTCACCCCTCCACTTT. The full variable domain, in which reference TRBV19 and TRBJ1-6 provide the parts outside the CDR3, is DGGITQSPKYLFRKEGQNVTLSCEQNLNHDAMYWYRQDPGQGLRLIYYSQIVNDFQKGDIAEGYSVSREKKESFPLTVTSAQKNPTAFYLCASSNFQGNSPLHFGNGTRLTVT.